Only one count was recorded for the clone carrying this T cell receptor beta chain. The CDR3 is made up of 16 amino acids. V lost 1 base and J 5 bases, leaving 15 bases between the germline ends. CDR1 is SGHRS and CDR2 is YFSETQ in the germline V gene. This sample is part of a study of blood T cell repertoires in COVID-19. Overall study: Samples representing acute and convalescent COVID-19 were sourced from the United States, Italy and Spain.

Profiling relied on immunoSEQ multiplex PCR, and the TCRdb table lists in-frame clones only, not all of them. The sample carries 380,000 or so clones, 81% recorded once. This clonotype was obtained from a human donor with acute or convalescent COVID-19. The donor label of this sample is uncertain. The gene calls are TRBV5-1 and TRBJ2-2; tentative D call: TRBD2 (6 bases). Sequencing was done on a sample of peripheral blood. The DNA of the CDR3 is TGCGCCAGCAGCTTGAGGGCCGGGACTCTAACCGGGGAGCTGTTTTTT. Translation: CASSLRAGTLTGELFF.